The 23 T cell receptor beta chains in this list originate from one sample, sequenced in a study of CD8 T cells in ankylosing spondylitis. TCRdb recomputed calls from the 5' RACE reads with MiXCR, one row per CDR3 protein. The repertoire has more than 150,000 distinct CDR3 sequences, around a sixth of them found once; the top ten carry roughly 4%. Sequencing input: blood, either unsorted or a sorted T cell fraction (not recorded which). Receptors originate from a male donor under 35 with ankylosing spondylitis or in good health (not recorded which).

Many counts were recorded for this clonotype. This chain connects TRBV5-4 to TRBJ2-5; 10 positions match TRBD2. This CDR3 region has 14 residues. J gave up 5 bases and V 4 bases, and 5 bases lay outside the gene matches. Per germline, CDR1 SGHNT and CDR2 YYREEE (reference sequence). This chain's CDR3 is CASSPAGGGETQYF. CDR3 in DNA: TGTGCCAGCAGCCCAGCGGGAGGGGGGGAGACCCAGTACTTC.

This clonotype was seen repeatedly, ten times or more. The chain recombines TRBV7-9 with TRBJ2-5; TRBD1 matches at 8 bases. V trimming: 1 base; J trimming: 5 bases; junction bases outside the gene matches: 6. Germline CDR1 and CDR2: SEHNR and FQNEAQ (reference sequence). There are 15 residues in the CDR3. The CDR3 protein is CASSLDPGGWETQYF. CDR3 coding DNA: TGTGCCAGCAGCTTAGATCCAGGGGGCTGGGAGACCCAGTACTTC. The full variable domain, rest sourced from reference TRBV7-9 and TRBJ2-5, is DTGVSQNPRHKITKRGQNVTFRCDPISEHNRLYWYRQTLGQGPEFLTYFQNEAQLEKSRLLSDRFSAERPKGSFSTLEIQRTEQGDSAMYLCASSLDPGGWETQYFGPGTRLLVL.

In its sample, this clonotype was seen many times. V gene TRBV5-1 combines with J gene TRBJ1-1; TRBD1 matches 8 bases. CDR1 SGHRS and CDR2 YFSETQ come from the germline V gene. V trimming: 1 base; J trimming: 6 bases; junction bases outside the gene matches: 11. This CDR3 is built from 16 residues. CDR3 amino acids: CASSLPGQAVRAEAFF. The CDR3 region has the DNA TGCGCCAGCAGCTTGCCGGGACAGGCGGTGAGGGCTGAAGCTTTCTTT. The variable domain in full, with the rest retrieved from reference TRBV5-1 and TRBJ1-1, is KAGVTQTPRYLIKTRGQQVTLSCSPISGHRSVSWYQQTPGQGLQFLFEYFSETQRNKGNFPGRFSGRQFSNSRSEMNVSTLELGDSALYLCASSLPGQAVRAEAFFGQGTRLTVV.

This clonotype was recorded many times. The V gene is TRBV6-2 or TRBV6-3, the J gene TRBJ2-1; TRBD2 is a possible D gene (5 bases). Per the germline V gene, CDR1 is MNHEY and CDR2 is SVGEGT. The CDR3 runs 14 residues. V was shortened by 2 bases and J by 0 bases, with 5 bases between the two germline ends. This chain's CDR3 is CASSYGSSYNEQFF. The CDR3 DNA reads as TGTGCCAGCAGTTACGGGAGCTCCTACAATGAGCAGTTCTTC.

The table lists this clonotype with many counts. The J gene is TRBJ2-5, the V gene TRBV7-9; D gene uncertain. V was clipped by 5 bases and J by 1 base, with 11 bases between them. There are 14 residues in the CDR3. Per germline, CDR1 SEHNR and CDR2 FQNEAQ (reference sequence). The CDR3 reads CASSPRTSQETQYF. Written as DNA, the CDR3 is TGTGCCAGCAGCCCCCGGACGAGCCAAGAGACCCAGTACTTC.

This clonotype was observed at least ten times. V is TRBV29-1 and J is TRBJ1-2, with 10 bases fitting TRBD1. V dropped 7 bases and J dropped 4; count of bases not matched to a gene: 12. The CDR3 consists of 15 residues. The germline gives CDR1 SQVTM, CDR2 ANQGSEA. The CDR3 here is CSALTGQGLVYGYTF. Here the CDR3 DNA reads TGCAGCGCCCTGACGGGACAGGGGCTTGTCTATGGCTACACCTTC.

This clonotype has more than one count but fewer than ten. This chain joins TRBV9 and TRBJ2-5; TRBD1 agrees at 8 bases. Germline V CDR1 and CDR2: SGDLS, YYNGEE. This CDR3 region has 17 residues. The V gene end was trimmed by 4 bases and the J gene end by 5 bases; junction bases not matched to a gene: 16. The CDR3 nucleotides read TGTGCCAGCAGCAAGGGACAGGTCTTGTTAGGTCGGGAGACCCAGTACTTC. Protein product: CASSKGQVLLGRETQYF. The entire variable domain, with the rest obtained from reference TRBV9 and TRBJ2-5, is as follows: DSGVTQTPKHLITATGQRVTLRCSPRSGDLSVYWYQQSLDQGLQFLIQYYNGEERAKGNILERFSAQQFPDLHSELNLSSLELGDSALYFCASSKGQVLLGRETQYFGPGTRLLVL.

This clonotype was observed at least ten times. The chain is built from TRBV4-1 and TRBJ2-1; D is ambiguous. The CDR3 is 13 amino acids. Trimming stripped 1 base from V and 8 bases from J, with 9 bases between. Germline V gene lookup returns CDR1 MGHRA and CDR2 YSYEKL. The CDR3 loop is CASSQVSVDEQFF. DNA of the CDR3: TGCGCCAGCAGCCAAGTTTCCGTCGATGAGCAGTTCTTC.

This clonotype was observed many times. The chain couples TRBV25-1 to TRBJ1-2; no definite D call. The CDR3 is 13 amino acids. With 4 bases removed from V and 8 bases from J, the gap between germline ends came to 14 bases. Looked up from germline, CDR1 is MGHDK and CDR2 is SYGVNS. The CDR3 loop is CASSGIWAGGYTF. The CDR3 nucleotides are TGTGCCAGCAGTGGGATTTGGGCGGGGGGCTACACCTTC.

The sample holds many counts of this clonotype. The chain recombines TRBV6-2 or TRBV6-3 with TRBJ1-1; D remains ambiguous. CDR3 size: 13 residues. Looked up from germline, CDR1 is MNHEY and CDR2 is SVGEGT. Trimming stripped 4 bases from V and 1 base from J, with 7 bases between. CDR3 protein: CASSWEGNTEAFF. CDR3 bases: TGTGCCAGCAGTTGGGAGGGGAACACTGAAGCTTTCTTT.

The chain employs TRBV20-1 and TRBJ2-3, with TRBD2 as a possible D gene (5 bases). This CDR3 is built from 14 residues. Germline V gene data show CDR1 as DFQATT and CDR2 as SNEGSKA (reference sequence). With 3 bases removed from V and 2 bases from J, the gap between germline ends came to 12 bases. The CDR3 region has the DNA TGCAGTGCTAGCAGAAAGCGGATCACAGATACGCAGTATTTT. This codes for CSASRKRITDTQYF.

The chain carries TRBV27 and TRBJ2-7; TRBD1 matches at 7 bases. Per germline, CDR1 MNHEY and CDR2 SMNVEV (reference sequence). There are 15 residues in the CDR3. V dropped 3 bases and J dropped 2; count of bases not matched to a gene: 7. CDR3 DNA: TGTGCCAGCAGTTTCGGGACAGCAGGGGCCTACGAGCAGTACTTC. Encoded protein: CASSFGTAGAYEQYF.

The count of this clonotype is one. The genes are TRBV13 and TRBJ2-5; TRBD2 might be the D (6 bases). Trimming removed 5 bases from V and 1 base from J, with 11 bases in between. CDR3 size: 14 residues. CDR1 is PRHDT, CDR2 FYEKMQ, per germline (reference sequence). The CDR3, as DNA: TGTGCCAGCAGCCTGTCGGGACTCCAAGAGACCCAGTACTTC. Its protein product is CASSLSGLQETQYF.

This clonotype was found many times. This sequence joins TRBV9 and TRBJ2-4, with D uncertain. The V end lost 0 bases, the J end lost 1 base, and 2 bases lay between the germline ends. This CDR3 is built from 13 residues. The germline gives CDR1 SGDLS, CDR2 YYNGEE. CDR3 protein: CASSVGAKNIQYF. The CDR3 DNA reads TGTGCCAGCAGCGTAGGGGCCAAAAACATTCAGTACTTC.

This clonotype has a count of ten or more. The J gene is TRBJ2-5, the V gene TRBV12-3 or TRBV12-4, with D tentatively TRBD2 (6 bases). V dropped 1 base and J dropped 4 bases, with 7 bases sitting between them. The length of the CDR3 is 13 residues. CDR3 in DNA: TGTGCCAGCAGTTTAGGAGCGGGAGAGACCCAGTACTTC. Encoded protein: CASSLGAGETQYF.

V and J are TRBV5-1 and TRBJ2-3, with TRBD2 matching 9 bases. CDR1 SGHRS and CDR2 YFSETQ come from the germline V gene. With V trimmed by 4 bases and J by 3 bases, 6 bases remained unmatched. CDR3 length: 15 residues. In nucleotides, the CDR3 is TGCGCCAGCAGCCTAGCGGGGCCGAGGACAGATACGCAGTATTTT. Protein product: CASSLAGPRTDTQYF.

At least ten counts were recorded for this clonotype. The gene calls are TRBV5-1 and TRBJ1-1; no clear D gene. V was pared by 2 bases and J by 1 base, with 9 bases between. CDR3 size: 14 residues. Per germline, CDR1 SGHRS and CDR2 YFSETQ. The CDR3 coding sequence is TGCGCCAGCAGCTTAGCAACCCCGAACACTGAAGCTTTCTTT. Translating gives CASSLATPNTEAFF.

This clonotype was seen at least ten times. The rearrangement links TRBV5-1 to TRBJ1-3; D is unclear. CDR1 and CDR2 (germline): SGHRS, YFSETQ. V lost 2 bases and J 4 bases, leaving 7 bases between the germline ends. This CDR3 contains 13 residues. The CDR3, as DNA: TGCGCCAGCAGCTTATCTTGGGGAAACACCATATATTTT. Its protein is CASSLSWGNTIYF.

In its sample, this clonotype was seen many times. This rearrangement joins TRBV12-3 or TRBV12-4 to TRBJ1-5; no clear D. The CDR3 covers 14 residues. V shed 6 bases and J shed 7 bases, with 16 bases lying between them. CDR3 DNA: TGTGCCAGCAGCCCGACATGGGGTGGCCAGCCCCAGCATTTT. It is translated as CASSPTWGGQPQHF.

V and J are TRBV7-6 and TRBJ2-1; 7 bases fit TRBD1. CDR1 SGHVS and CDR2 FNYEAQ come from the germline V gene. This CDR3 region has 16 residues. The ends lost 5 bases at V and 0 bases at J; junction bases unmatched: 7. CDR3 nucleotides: TGTGCCAGCAGCCCTAGACAGGGAAGCTCCTACAATGAGCAGTTCTTC. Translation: CASSPRQGSSYNEQFF.

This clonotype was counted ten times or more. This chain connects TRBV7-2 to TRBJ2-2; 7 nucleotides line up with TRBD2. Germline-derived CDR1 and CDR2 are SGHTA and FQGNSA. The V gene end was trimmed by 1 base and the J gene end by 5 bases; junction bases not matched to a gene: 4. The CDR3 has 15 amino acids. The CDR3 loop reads CASSLEAGVTGELFF. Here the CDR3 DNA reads TGTGCCAGCAGCTTAGAGGCGGGAGTAACCGGGGAGCTGTTTTTT.

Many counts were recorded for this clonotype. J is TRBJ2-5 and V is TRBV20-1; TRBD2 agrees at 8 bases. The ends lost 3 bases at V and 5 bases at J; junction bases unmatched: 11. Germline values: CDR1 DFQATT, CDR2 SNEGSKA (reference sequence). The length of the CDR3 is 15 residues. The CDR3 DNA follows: TGCAGTGCTAGTGTTCCAGCGGGAGTACGGGAGACCCAGTACTTC. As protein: CSASVPAGVRETQYF.

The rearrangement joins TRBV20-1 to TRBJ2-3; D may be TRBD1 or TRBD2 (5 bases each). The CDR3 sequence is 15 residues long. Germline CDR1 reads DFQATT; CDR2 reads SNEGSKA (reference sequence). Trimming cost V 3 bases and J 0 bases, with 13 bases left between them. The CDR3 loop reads CSARPRDLSTDTQYF. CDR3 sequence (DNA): TGCAGTGCTAGGCCCCGGGACCTTAGCACAGATACGCAGTATTTT.